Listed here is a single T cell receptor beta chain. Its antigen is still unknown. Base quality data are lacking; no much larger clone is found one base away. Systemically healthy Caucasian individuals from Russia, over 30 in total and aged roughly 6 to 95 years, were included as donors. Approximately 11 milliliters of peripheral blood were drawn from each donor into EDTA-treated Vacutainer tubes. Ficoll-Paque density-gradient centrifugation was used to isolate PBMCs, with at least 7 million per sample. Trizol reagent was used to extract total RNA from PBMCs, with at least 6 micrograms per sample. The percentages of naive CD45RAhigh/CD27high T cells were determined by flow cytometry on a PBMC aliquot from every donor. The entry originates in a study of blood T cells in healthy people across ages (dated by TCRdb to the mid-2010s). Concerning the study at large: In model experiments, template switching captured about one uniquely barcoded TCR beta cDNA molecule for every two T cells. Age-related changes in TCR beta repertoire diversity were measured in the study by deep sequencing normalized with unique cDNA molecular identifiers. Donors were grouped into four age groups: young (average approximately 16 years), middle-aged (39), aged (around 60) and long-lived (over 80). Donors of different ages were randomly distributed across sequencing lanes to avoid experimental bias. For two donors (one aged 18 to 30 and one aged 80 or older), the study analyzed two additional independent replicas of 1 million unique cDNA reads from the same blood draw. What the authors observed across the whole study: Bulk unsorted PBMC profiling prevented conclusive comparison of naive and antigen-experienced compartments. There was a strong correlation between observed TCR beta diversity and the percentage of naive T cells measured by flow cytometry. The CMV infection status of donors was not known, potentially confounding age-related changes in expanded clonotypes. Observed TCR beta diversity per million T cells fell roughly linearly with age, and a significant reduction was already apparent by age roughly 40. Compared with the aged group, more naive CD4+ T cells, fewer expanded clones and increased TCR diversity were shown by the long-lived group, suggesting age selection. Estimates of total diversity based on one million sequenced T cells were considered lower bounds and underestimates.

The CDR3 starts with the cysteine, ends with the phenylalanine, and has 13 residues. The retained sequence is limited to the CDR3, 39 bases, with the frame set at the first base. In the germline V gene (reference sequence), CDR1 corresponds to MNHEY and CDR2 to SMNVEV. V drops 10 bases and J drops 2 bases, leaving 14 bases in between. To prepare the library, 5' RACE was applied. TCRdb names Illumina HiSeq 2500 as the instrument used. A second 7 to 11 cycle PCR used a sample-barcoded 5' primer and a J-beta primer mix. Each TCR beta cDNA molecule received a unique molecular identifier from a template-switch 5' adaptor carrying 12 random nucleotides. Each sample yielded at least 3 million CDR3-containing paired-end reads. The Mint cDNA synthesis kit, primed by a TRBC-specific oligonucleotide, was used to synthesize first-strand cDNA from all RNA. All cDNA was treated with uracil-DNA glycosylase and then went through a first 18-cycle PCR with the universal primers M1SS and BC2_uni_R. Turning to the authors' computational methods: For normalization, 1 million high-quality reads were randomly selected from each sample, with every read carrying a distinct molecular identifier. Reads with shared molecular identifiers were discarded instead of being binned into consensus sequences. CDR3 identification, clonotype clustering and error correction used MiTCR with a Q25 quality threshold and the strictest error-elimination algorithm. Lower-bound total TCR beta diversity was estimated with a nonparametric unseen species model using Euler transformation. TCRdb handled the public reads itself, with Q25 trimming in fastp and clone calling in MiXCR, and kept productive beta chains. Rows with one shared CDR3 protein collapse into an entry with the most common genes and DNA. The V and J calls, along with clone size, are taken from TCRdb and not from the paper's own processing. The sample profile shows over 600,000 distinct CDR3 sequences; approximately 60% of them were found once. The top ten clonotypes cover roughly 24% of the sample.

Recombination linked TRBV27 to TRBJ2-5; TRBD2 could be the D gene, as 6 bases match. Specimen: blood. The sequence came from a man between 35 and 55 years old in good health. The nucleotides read TGTGCCACCGGGCTAGCGCATCAAGAGACCCAGTACTTC. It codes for CATGLAHQETQYF.